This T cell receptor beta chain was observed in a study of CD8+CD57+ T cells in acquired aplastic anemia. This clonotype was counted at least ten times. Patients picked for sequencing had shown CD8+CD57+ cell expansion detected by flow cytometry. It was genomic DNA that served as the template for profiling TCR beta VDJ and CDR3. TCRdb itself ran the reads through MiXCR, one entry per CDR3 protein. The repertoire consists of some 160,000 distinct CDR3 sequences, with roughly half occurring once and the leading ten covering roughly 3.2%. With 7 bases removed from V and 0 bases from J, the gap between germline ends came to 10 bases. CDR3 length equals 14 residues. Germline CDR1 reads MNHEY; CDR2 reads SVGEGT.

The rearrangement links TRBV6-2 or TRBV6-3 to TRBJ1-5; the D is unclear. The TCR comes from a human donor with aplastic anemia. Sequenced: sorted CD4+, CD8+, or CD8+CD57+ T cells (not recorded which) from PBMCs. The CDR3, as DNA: TGTGCCAGCAACCCAAAGTATAGCAATCAGCCCCAGCATTTT. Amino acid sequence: CASNPKYSNQPQHF.